The clone carrying this TCR beta chain was detected once. Antigen unknown. This CDR3 is also generated by other DNA sequences in the sample. V lost 3 bases and J lost 1; bases outside the gene matches: 2. CDR3 length: 14 amino acids. Germline V gene lookup returns CDR1 SGHAT and CDR2 FQNNGV. The source of the sample is a study of cytomegalovirus exposure and HLA in healthy donors. Study-wide findings and caveats: The later analysis indicated that the majority of CMV-associated TCR beta chains appeared HLA-restricted. Both high specificity and high sensitivity reportedly marked the classifier's diagnosis of cytomegalovirus status. As immune exposure information, only CMV serostatus was available. Per a later analysis, 15,000 to 20,000 TCR beta sequences showed association with HLA alleles at 0.05 false discovery rate.

Primers: 60 Vbeta forward and 13 Jbeta reverse. Data came from immunoSEQ multiplex PCR; TCRdb stores just in-frame clones and leaves some out. The table records some 110,000 clones, roughly 76% of them present only once. The TCR originated in a man aged 25 to 45 in good health and CMV-seronegative. The chain links TRBV11-2 to TRBJ2-7; TRBD1 matches 8 bases. Material for sequencing was PBMCs. CDR3 amino acids: CASSFGQGSYEQYF. As DNA, the CDR3 is TGTGCCAGCAGCTTCGGACAGGGTTCCTACGAGCAGTACTTC.